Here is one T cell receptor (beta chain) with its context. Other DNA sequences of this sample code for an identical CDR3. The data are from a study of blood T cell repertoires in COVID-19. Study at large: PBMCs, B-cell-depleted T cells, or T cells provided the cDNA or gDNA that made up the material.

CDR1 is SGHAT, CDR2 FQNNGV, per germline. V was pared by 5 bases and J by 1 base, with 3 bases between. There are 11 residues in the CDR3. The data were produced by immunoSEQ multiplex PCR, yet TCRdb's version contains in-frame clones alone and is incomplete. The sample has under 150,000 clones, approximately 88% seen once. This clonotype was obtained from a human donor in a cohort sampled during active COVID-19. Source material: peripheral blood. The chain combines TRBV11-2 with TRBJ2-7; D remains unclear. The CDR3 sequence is CASSPSYEQYF. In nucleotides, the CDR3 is TGTGCCAGCAGCCCTTCCTACGAGCAGTACTTC.